The 10 T cell receptor beta chains presented below share a single source sample, sequenced in a study of cytomegalovirus exposure and HLA in healthy donors. Primers included in the PCR were 60 Vbeta and 13 Jbeta primers. TCRdb keeps only in-frame clones here, not all; method: immunoSEQ multiplex PCR. The table records under 200,000 clones, approximately 81% of them present only once. The sequenced material came from PBMCs. Receptor source: a woman in her thirties in good health and CMV-seropositive.

In its sample, this clone was seen once. CDR3 residues: CASSSTNTEAFF. CDR3 sequence (DNA): TGTGCCAGCAGTTCTACGAACACTGAAGCTTTCTTT. This chain links TRBV6-5 with TRBJ1-1, with D unclear. The CDR3 totals 12 residues. V lost 4 bases to trimming and J lost 1 base, with 4 bases between them. Per germline, CDR1 MNHEY and CDR2 SVGAGI.

On this clone: In the same sample, other DNA sequences code for this CDR3. The V gene is TRBV18, the J gene TRBJ2-5, with D unresolved. The CDR3 extends over 11 amino acids. Germline lookup yields CDR1 KGHSH and CDR2 LQKENI. Trimming cost V 6 bases and J 5 bases, with 7 bases left between them. Written as DNA, the CDR3 is TGTGCCAGCTCGTATCAGGAGACCCAGTACTTC. Translating gives CASSYQETQYF.

The chain recombines TRBV6-5 with TRBJ2-7; D is possibly TRBD1 (5 bases). The CDR3 is 15 amino acids. Germline loops: CDR1 MNHEY, CDR2 SVGAGI. V shed 0 bases and J shed 3 bases, with 12 bases lying between them. CDR3 sequence (DNA): TGTGCCAGCAGTTACTCCCCAGGGTTAATCTACGAGCAGTACTTC. Translated, it gives CASSYSPGLIYEQYF.

CDR3: CASSWGDTQYF. The DNA of the CDR3 is TGTGCCAGCAGCTGGGGCGATACGCAGTATTTT. This chain links TRBV5-8 with TRBJ2-3; weak D call: TRBD1 (5 bases). V lost 3 bases and J 6 bases, leaving 5 bases between the germline ends. Per the germline V gene, CDR1 is SGHTS and CDR2 is YDEGEE. This CDR3 has 11 amino acids.

The CDR3 DNA is TGCAGCGTTGAAGTGCAGGCAGGGTATGGCTACACCTTC. Protein sequence: CSVEVQAGYGYTF. This chain uses TRBV29-1 with TRBJ1-2, with a tentative D call TRBD1 (5 bases). Trimming took 1 base from V and 5 from J, leaving 11 bases between them. The CDR3 extends over 13 amino acids. The germline V gene has CDR1 SQVTM and CDR2 ANQGSEA.

V and J are TRBV14 and TRBJ2-3, with D possibly TRBD2 on 5 matching bases. The germline gives CDR1 SGHDN, CDR2 FVKESK. The V gene lost 5 bases and the J gene lost 0 bases, with 12 bases spanning the gap. The CDR3 loop spans 15 amino acids. CDR3 coding DNA: TGTGCCAGCAGCGGAGGCATAACAAGCACAGATACGCAGTATTTT. Translating it yields CASSGGITSTDTQYF. Based on the CDR3 plus reference TRBV14 and TRBJ2-3, the full variable domain is EAGVTQFPSHSVIEKGQTVTLRCDPISGHDNLYWYRRVMGKEIKFLLHFVKESKQDESGMPNNRFLAERTGGTYSTLKVQPAELEDSGVYFCASSGGITSTDTQYFGPGTRLTVL.

V and J are TRBV2 and TRBJ1-2; 10 positions match TRBD1. The germline gives CDR1 SNHLY, CDR2 FYNNEI. The trim removed 7 bases at V and 4 bases at J, leaving 6 bases unmatched. There are 14 residues in the CDR3. The CDR3 DNA reads TGTGCCAGCACCTTAGGACAGGGGGTCTATGGCTACACCTTC. Amino acids: CASTLGQGVYGYTF.

This rearrangement joins TRBV10-3 to TRBJ2-5, with a tentative D call TRBD1 (5 bases). CDR1 and CDR2 from the germline V gene are ENHRY and SYGVKD. This CDR3 contains 15 residues. Trimming removed 3 bases at V and 5 bases at J, with 16 bases between. This CDR3 reads CAISDPSTVTETQYF. The CDR3 DNA sequence: TGTGCCATCAGTGATCCCTCGACAGTGACCGAGACCCAGTACTTC.

This clone was found a few times. The V and J genes are TRBV19 and TRBJ2-2, with TRBD1 matching over 9 bases. J lost 7 bases, V lost 11 bases, and 8 bases had no gene match. The CDR3 covers 13 residues. In germline, CDR1 is LNHDA, CDR2 SQIVND (reference sequence). CDR3 amino acids: CASWDRVSGELFF. CDR3 bases: TGTGCCTCGTGGGACAGGGTAAGCGGGGAGCTGTTTTTT.

The V call is TRBV2, the J call TRBJ2-3; a possible D gene is TRBD2 (7 bases). This CDR3 is built from 14 residues. CDR1 is SNHLY, CDR2 FYNNEI, per germline. The V gene lost 9 bases and the J gene lost 0 bases, with 13 bases spanning the gap. The CDR3 spells CARGRGASTDTQYF. Here the CDR3 DNA reads TGTGCCAGGGGCCGGGGGGCGAGCACAGATACGCAGTATTTT.